This TCR beta chain was sequenced during a study of a mutant IDH1 vaccine in newly diagnosed glioma. The wider study: Patients received vaccination from 4-6 weeks after radiotherapy alone, or with temozolomide cycles. Study-level points and caveats: Most patients, roughly 92%, showed vaccine-induced immune responses.

Details on this clone: Its antigen is not identified.

Time point specified: week 11, during vaccination. The study gave 300 ug of mutant IDH1 20-mer peptide per vaccine dose, with topical imiquimod. Germline V gene sequence: CDR1 SGHTA, CDR2 FQGNSA. Trimming shortened V by 7 bases and J by 6 bases, and 12 bases separated the two germline ends. This CDR3 contains 12 residues. TCRdb's copy holds only in-frame clones and misses some; the assay was immunoSEQ multiplex PCR. The table lists tens of thousands of clones, roughly 80% of them singletons. The sample here was PBMCs, taken from a glioma patient whose treatment included an IDH1 peptide vaccine. This chain uses TRBV7-2 with TRBJ1-1; D is possibly TRBD1 (5 bases). The TCR comes from a man between 45 and 60 years old with glioma. CDR3 sequence: CASMQTGPEAFF. Written as DNA, the CDR3 is TGTGCCAGCATGCAAACAGGACCTGAAGCTTTCTTT.